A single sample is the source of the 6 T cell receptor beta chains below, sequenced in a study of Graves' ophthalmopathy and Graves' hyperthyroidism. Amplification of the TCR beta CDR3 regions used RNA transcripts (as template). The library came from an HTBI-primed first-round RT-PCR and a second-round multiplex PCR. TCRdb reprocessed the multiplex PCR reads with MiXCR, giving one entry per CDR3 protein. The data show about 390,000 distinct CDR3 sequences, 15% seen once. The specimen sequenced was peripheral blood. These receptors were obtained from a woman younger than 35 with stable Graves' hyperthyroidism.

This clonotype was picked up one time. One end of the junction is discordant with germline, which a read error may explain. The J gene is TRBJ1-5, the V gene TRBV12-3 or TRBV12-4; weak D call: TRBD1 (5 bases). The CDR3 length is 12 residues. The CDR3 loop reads CASSFEGQPQQF. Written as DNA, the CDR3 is TGTGCCAGCAGTTTCGAGGGGCAGCCCCAGCAGTTT.

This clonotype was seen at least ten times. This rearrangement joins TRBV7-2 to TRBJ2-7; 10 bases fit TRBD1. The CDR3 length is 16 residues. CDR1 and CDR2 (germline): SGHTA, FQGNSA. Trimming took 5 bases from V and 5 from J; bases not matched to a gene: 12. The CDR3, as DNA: TGTGCCAGCAGCCGCTTTACCGGGACAGGGGAGGACGAGCAGTACTTC. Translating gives CASSRFTGTGEDEQYF.

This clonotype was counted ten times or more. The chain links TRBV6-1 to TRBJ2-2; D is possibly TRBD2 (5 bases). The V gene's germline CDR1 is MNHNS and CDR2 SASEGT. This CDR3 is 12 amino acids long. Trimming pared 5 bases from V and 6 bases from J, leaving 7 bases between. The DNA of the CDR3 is TGTGCCAGCAGTCGAGGGTCCGGGGAGCTGTTTTTT. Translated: CASSRGSGELFF.

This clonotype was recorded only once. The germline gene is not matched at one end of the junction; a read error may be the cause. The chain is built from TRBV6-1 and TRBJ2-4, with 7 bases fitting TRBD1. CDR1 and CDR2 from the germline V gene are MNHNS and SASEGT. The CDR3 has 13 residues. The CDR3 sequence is CASSPTRTGAGDF. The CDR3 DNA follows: TGTGCCAGCAGTCCCACCCGCACAGGGGCCGGCGACTTC.

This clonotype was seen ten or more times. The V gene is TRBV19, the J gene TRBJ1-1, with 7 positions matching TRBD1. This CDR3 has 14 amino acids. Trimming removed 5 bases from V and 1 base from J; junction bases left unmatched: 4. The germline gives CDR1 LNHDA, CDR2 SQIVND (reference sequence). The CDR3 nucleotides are TGTGCCAGTAGTTTATACAGGGGGAACACTGAAGCTTTCTTT. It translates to CASSLYRGNTEAFF. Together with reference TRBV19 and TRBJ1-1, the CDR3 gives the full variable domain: DGGITQSPKYLFRKEGQNVTLSCEQNLNHDAMYWYRQDPGQGLRLIYYSQIVNDFQKGDIAEGYSVSREKKESFPLTVTSAQKNPTAFYLCASSLYRGNTEAFFGQGTRLTVV.

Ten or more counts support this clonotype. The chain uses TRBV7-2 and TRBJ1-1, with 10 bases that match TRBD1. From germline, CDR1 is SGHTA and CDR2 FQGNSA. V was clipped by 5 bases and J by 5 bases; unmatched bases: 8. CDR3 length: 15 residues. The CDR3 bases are TGTGCCAGCAGCACTGACAGGGGGCGCGGTACTGAAGCTTTCTTT. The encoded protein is CASSTDRGRGTEAFF. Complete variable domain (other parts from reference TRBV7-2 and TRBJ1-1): GAGVSQSPSNKVTEKGKDVELRCDPISGHTALYWYRQSLGQGLEFLIYFQGNSAPDKSGLPSDRFSAERTGGSVSTLTIQRTQQEDSAVYLCASSTDRGRGTEAFFGQGTRLTVV.